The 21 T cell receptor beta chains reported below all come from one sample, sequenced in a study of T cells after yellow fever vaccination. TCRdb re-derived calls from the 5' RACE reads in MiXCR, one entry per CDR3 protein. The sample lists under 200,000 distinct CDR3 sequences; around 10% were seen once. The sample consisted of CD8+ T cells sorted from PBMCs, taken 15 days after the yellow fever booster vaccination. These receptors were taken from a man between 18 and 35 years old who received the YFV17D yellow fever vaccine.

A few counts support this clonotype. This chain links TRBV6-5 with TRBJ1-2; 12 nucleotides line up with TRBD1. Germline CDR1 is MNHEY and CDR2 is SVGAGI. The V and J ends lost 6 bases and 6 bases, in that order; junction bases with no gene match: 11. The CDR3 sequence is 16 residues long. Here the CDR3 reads CASSPTGTGGQNGYTF. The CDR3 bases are TGTGCCAGCAGCCCAACCGGGACAGGGGGCCAAAATGGCTACACCTTC.

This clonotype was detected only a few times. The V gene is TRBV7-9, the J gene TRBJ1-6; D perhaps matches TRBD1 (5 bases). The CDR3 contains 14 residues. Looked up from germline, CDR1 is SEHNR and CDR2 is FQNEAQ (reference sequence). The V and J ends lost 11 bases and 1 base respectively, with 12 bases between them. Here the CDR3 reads CAGGGGSYNSPLHF. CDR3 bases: TGTGCCGGCGGGGGGGGTTCCTATAATTCACCCCTCCACTTT. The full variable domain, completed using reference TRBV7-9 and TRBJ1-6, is DTGVSQNPRHKITKRGQNVTFRCDPISEHNRLYWYRQTLGQGPEFLTYFQNEAQLEKSRLLSDRFSAERPKGSFSTLEIQRTEQGDSAMYLCAGGGGSYNSPLHFGNGTRLTVT.

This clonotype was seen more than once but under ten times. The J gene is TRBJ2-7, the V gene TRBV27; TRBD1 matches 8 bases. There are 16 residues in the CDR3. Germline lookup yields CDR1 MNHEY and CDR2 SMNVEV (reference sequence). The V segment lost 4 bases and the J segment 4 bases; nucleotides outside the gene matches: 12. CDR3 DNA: TGTGCCAGCAGTTCAATTAGGGACAGGACTGGGTACGAGCAGTACTTC. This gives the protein CASSSIRDRTGYEQYF.

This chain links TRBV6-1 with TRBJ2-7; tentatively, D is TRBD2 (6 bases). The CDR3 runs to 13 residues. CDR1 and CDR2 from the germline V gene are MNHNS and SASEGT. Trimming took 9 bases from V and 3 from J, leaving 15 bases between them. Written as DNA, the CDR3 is TGTGCCAGTGGTCCTCGGGGGAACTACGAGCAGTACTTC. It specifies CASGPRGNYEQYF.

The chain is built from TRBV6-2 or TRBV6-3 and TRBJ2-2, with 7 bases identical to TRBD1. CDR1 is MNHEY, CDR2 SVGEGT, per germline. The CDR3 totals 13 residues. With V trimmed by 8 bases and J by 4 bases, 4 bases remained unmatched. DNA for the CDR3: TGTGCCAGCTCGACAGGGACCACCGGGGAGCTGTTTTTT. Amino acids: CASSTGTTGELFF.

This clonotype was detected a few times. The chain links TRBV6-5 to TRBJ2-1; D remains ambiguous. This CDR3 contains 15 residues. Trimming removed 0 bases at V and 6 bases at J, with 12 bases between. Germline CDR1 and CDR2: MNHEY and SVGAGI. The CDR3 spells CASSYSTGRINEQFF. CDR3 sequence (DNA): TGTGCCAGCAGTTACTCGACGGGCAGAATCAATGAGCAGTTCTTC.

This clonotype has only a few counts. The CDR3 is CASSMIQETQYF. The CDR3, as DNA: TGTGCCAGCAGCATGATACAAGAGACCCAGTACTTC. The chain carries TRBV6-6 and TRBJ2-5; D ambiguous. The ends were cut back, 6 bases at V and 2 bases at J, with 7 bases in the middle. Germline lookup yields CDR1 MNHNY and CDR2 SVGAGI (reference sequence). This CDR3 spans 12 amino acids.

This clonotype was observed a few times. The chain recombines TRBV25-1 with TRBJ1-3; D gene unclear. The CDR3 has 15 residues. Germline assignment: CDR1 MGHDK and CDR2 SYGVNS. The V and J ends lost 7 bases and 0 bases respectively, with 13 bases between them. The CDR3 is CASTPPGPSGNTIYF. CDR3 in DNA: TGTGCCAGCACCCCCCCAGGTCCCTCTGGAAACACCATATATTTT.

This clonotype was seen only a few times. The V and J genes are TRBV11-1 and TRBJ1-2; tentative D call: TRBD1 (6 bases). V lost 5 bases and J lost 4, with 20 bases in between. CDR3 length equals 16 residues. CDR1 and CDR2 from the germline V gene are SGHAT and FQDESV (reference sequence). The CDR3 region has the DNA TGTGCCAGCAGCCCAACGGCGGGGGCAGACACCTATGGCTACACCTTC. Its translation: CASSPTAGADTYGYTF.

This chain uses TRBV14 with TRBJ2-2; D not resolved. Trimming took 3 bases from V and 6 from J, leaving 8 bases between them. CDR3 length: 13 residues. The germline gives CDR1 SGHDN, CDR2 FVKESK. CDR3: CASSQFVAGELFF. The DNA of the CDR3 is TGTGCCAGCAGCCAGTTCGTCGCCGGGGAGCTGTTTTTT.

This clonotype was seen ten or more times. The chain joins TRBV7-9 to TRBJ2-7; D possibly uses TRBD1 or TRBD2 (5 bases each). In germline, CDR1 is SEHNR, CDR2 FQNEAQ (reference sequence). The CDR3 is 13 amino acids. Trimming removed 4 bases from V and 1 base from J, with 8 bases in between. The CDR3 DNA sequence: TGTGCCAGCAGCTATGGGGGATCCTACGAGCAGTACGTC. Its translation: CASSYGGSYEQYV.

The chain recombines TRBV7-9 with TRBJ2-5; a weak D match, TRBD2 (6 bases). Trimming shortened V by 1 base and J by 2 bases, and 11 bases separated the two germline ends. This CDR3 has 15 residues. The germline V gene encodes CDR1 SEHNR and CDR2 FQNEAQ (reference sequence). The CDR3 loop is CASSLVASAQETQYF. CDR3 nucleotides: TGTGCCAGCAGCTTAGTGGCTAGCGCTCAAGAGACCCAGTACTTC.

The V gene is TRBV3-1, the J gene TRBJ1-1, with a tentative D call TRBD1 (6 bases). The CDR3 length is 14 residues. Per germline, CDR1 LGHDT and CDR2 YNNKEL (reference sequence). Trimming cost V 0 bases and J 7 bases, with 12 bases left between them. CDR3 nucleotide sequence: TGTGCCAGCAGCCAAGATATAGGGGGGCTTGAAGCTTTCTTT. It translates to CASSQDIGGLEAFF.

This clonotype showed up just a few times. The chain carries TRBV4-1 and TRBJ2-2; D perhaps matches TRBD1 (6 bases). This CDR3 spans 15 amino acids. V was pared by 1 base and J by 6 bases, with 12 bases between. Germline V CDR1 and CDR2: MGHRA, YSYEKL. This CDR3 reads CASSQVGGQPGELFF. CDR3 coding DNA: TGCGCCAGCAGCCAAGTTGGGGGCCAACCCGGGGAGCTGTTTTTT.

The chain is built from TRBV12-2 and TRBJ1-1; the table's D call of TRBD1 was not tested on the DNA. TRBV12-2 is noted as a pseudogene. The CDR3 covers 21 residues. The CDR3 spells CASRLEGIRTGSGRMNTEAFF. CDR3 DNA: TGTGCAAGTCGCTTAGAGGGAATCCGGACGGGGTCAGGGAGGATGAACACTGAAGCTTTCTTT.

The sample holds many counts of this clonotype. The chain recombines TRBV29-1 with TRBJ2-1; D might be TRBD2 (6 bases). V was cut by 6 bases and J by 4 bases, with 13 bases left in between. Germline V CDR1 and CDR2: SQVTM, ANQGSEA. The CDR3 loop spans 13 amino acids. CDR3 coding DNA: TGCAGCGTGGGGGGTAGGGGATACAATGAGCAGTTCTTC. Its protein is CSVGGRGYNEQFF.

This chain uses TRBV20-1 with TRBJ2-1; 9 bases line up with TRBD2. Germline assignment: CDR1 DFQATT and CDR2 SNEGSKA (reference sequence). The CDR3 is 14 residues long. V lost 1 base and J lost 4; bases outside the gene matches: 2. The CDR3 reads CSARGLAEYNEQFF. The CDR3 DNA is TGCAGTGCTAGAGGACTAGCGGAATACAATGAGCAGTTCTTC.

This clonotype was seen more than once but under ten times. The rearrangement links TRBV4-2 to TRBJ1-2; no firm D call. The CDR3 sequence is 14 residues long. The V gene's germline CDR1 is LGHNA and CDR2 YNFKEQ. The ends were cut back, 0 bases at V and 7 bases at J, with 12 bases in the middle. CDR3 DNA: TGTGCCAGCAGCCAAGATCGGCCAGGTCGTGGCTACACCTTC. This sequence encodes CASSQDRPGRGYTF.

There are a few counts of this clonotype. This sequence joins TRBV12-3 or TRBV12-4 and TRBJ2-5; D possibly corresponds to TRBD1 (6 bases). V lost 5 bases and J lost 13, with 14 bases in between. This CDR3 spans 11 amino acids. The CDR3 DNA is TGTGCCAGCAGTACAGGGCCGGTGAGGTACTTC. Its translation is CASSTGPVRYF.

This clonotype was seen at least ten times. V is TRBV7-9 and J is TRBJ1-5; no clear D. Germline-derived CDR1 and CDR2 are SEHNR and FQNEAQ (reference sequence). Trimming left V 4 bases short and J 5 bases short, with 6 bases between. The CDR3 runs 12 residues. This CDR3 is CASSSDHQPQHF. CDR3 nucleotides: TGTGCCAGCAGCTCCGACCATCAGCCCCAGCATTTT.

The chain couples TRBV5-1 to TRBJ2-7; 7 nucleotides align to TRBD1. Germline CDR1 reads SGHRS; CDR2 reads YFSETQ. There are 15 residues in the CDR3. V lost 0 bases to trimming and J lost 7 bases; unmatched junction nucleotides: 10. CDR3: CASSLVQGLRMEQYF. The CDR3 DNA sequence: TGCGCCAGCAGCTTGGTACAGGGGCTACGTATGGAGCAGTACTTC.